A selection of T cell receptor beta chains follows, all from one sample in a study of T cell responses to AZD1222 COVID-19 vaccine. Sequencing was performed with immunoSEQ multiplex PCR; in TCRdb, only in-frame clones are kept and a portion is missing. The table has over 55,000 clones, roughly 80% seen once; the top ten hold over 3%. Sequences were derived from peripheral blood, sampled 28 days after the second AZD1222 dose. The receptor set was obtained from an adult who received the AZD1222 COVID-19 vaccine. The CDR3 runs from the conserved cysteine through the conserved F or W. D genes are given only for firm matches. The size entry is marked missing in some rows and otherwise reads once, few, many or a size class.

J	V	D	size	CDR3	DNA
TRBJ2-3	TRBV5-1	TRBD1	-	CASSTDRERNTQYF	TGCGCCAGCAGCACGGACAGGGAGCGGAATACGCAGTATTTT
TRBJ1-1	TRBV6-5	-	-	CASSYSGEAFF	TGTGCCAGCAGTTACTCCGGCGAAGCTTTCTTT
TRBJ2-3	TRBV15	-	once	CATSRESDTQYF	TGTGCCACCAGCAGAGAAAGTGATACGCAGTATTTT
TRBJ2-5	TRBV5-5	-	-	CASSAAGTANQETQYF	TGTGCCAGCAGCGCAGCCGGGACGGCCAACCAAGAGACCCAGTACTTC
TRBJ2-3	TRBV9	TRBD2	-	CASSVGAGGFTDTQYF	TGTGCCAGCAGCGTGGGAGCGGGGGGGTTCACAGATACGCAGTATTTT
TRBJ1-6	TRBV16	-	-	CASRPSRTYNSPLHF	TGTGCCAGCCGCCCCTCGCGAACCTATAATTCACCCCTCCACTTT
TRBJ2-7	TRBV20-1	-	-	CSASNPDSYEQYF	TGCAGTGCTAGTAATCCCGACAGTTACGAGCAGTACTTC
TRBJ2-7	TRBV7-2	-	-	CASSKGGSSYEQYF	TGTGCCAGCAGCAAAGGGGGGTCCTCCTACGAGCAGTACTTC
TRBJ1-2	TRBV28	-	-	CATFSDGYTF	TGTGCCACTTTTTCTGACGGCTACACCTTC
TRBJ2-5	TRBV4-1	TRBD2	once	CASSRGLAGGLQETQYF	TGCGCCAGCAGCCGGGGGCTAGCGGGGGGGCTCCAAGAGACCCAGTACTTC
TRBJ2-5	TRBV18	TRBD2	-	CASSPGLAGETQYF	TGTGCCAGCTCACCAGGGCTAGCGGGAGAGACCCAGTACTTC
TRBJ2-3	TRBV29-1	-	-	CSVVPTSSTDTQYF	TGCAGCGTTGTACCTACCTCTAGCACAGATACGCAGTATTTT
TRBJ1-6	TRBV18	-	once	CASSPRSSGDNSPLHF	TGTGCCAGCTCACCACGTTCTTCCGGTGATAATTCACCCCTCCACTTT
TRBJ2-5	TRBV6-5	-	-	CASSYGQSETQYF	TGTGCCAGCAGCTACGGACAGTCCGAGACCCAGTACTTC
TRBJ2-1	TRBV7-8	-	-	CASSPTTGYNEQFF	TGTGCCAGCAGCCCTACAACAGGGTACAATGAGCAGTTCTTC
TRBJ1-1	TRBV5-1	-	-	CASSLGGNPEAFF	TGCGCCAGCAGCTTGGGGGGAAATCCTGAAGCTTTCTTT
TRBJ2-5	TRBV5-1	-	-	CASSLEGLGIETQYF	TGCGCCAGCAGCTTGGAAGGGCTGGGCATTGAGACCCAGTACTTC
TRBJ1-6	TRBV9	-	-	CASSVEGTNSPLHF	TGTGCCAGCAGCGTAGAGGGAACAAATTCACCCCTCCACTTT
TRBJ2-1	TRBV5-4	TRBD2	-	CASMSGGVYNEQFF	TGTGCCAGCATGAGCGGGGGCGTCTACAATGAGCAGTTCTTC
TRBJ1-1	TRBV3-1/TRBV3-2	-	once	CASSQTAEAFF	TGTGCCAGCAGCCAGACAGCTGAAGCTTTCTTT
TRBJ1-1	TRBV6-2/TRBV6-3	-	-	CASSYRGGEAFF	TGTGCCAGCAGTTACAGGGGAGGCGAAGCTTTCTTT
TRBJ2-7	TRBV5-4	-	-	CASSLDRAYEQYF	TGTGCCAGCAGCTTGGACCGTGCCTACGAGCAGTACTTC
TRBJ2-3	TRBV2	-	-	CASSSAGDGDTQYF	TGTGCCAGCAGTTCGGCCGGAGATGGAGATACGCAGTATTTT